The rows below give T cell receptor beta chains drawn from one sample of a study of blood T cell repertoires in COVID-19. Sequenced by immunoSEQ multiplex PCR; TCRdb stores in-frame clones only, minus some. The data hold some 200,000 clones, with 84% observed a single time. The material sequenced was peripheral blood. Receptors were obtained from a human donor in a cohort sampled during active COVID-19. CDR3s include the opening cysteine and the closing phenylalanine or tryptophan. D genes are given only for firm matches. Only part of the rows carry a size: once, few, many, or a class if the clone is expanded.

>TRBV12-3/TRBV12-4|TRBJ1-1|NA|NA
TGTGCCAGCAGTGTACAGGTTTACACTGAAGCTTTCTTT
CASSVQVYTEAFF
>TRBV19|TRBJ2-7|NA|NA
TGTGCCAGTAGTATCGGGGTGGGAAGCTACGAGCAGTACTTC
CASSIGVGSYEQYF
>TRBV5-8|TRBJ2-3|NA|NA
TGTGCCAGCAGCTTGGTCGGGGAAGGAACAGATACGCAGTATTTT
CASSLVGEGTDTQYF
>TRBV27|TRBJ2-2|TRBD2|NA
TGTGCCAGCACCAAATACACCGGGACTAGACGCACCGGGGAGCTGTTTTTT
CASTKYTGTRRTGELFF
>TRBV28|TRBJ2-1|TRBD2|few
TGTGCCAGCAGGGAAGGGGTCGGGCTAGCGGGAGCCAATGAGCAGTTCTTC
CASREGVGLAGANEQFF
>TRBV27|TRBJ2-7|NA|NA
TGTGCCAGCAGTTTTAGGGGACTCCTTACATACGAGCAGTACTTC
CASSFRGLLTYEQYF
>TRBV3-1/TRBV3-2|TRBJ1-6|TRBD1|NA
TGTGCCAGCAGCCCCCGGACAGGAGATAATTCACCCCTCCACTTT
CASSPRTGDNSPLHF
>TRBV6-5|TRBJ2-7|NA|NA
TGTGCCAGCAGTTTGTCGGCCGGGGTTCCCTACGAGCAGTACTTC
CASSLSAGVPYEQYF
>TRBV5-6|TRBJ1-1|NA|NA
TGTGCCAGCAGGTCGGGGATGAACACTGAAGCTTTCTTT
CASRSGMNTEAFF
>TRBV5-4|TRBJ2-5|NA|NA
TGTGCCAGCAGCTTGCTTATGGGAGCGGGAGAGACCCAGTACTTC
CASSLLMGAGETQYF
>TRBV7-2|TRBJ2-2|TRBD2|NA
TGTGCCAGCAGCTTAGTCGGACTAGGGAACACCGGGGAGCTGTTTTTT
CASSLVGLGNTGELFF
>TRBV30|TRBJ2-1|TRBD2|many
TGTGCCTGCAACCGGGGGACTAGCGGGAGCTATGAGCAGTTCTTC
CACNRGTSGSYEQFF
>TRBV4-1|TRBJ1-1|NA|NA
TGCGCCAGCAGACCCGGACAGCCCAACACTGAAGCTTTCTTT
CASRPGQPNTEAFF
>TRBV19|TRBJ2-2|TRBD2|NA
TGTGCCAGTAACCGTGGTAGCGGGAGCGCGAACACCGGGGAGCTGTTTTTT
CASNRGSGSANTGELFF
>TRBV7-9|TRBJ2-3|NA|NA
TGTGCCAGCAGCTTAGCGGGAGGCACAGATACGCAGTATTTT
CASSLAGGTDTQYF
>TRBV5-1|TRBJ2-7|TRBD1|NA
TGCGCCAGCAGCTTGGAGACAGGGGTTAACTACGAGCAGTACTTC
CASSLETGVNYEQYF
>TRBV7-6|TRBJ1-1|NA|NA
TGTGCCAGCAGCTTAGCGTACGGGGGGACCACTGAAGCTTTCTTT
CASSLAYGGTTEAFF
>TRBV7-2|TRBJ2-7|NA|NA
TGTGCCAGCAGCTTAGTAGTATCCGAGCAGTACTTC
CASSLVVSEQYF
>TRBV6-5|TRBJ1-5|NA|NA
TGTGCCAGCAGAAGCTCCGGCAATCAGCCCCAGCATTTT
CASRSSGNQPQHF
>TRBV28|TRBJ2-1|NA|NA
TGTGCCAGCAGCCCAGTGGAGGGCCGGGATGAGCAGTTCTTC
CASSPVEGRDEQFF
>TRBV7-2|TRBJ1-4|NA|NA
TGTGCCAGCAGCCAAGACAGTCCGGTCGAAAAACTGTTTTTT
CASSQDSPVEKLFF
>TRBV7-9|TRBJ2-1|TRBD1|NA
TGTGCCAGCAGCCCCGGACAGGGAAAGGGTGAGCAGTTCTTC
CASSPGQGKGEQFF
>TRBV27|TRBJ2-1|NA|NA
TGTGCCAGCAGTTTATCGGCCGGGGGACGCTCCTACAATGAGCAGTTCTTC
CASSLSAGGRSYNEQFF
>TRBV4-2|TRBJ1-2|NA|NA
TGTGCCAGCAGCCAACGGGCACAGGGCTCCTATGGCTACACCTTC
CASSQRAQGSYGYTF
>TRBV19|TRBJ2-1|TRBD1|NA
TGTGCCAGTAGTCAGTGGACAGGGTATGGTGAGCAGTTCTTC
CASSQWTGYGEQFF
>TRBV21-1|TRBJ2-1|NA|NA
TGTGCCAGCAGCACTAACAGGGTGGTGACAACTTACAATGAGCAGTTCTTC
CASSTNRVVTTYNEQFF
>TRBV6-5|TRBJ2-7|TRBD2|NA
TGTGCCAGCAGTTACCGAGCGGGATCGAACTACGAGCAGTACTTC
CASSYRAGSNYEQYF
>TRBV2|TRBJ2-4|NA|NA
TGTGCCAGCAGTGGGACGGGAACGGCCAAAAACATTCAGTACTTC
CASSGTGTAKNIQYF
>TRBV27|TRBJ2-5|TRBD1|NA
TGTGCCAGCAGTTTTCGTTACAGGGGTAATTCGCCGGAGACCCAGTACTTC
CASSFRYRGNSPETQYF
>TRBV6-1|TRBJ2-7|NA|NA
TGTGCCAGCAGTGAACCAGGGGCCTCGAGCTCCTACGAGCAGTACTTC
CASSEPGASSSYEQYF
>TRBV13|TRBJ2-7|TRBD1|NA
TGTGCCAGCGCCGACAGGGACCACGAGCAGTACTTC
CASADRDHEQYF
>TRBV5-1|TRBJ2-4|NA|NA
TGCGCCAGCAGCTTGCTCTATTACCAGGAAGAGAACATTCAGTACTTC
CASSLLYYQEENIQYF
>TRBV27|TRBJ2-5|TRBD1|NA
TGTGCCAGCAGTTTAAACAGGGGTCAAGAGACCCAGTACTTC
CASSLNRGQETQYF
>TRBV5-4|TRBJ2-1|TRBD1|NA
TGTGCCAGCAGCAGGGACAGGAATGAGCAGTTCTTC
CASSRDRNEQFF
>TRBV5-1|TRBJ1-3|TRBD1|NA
TGCGCCAGCAGCTGGGGGACAGAAGACTCTGGAAACACCATATATTTT
CASSWGTEDSGNTIYF
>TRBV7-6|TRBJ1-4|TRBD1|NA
TGTGCCAGCAGCCCGGACAGGGGAGGCGAAAAACTGTTTTTT
CASSPDRGGEKLFF
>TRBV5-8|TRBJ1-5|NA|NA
TGTGCCAGCAGCTGGGCAAGGGGTGGTCAGCCCCAGCATTTT
CASSWARGGQPQHF
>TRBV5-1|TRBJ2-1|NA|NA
TGCGCCAGCAGCTTGGAGGCGGATGAGCAGTTCTTC
CASSLEADEQFF
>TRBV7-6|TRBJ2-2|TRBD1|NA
TGTGCCAGCAGCCCTCAGGGACAGGGAACCGGGGAGCTGTTTTTT
CASSPQGQGTGELFF
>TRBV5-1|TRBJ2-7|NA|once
TGCGCCAGCAGCCCAGGGTTCTCCAACGAGCAGTACTTC
CASSPGFSNEQYF
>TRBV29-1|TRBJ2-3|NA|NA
TGCAGCGTTGAAGATCGAACTAGCACAGAACTACGCACAGATACGCAGTATTTT
CSVEDRTSTELRTDTQYF
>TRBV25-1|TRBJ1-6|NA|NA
TGTGCCAGCAGTGAAGGATCAGGGGTTGGGTCACCCCTCCACTTT
CASSEGSGVGSPLHF
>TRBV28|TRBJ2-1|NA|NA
TGTGCCAGCAGTTTGGCCACCCTCCGGGGGAAGAGGGCCTACAATGAGCAGTTCTTC
CASSLATLRGKRAYNEQFF
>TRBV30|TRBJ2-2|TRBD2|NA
TGTGCCTGGAGTGTACGGACTAGCGCGAACACCGGGGAGCTGTTTTTT
CAWSVRTSANTGELFF
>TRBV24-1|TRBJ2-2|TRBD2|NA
TGTGCCACCAGTGACGCGGGACTAGCGGACCGGAACACCGGGGAGCTGTTTTTT
CATSDAGLADRNTGELFF
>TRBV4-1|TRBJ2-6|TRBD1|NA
TGCGCCAGCAGCCAACCAGGACAGGCTACTATTGGGGCCAACGTCCTGACTTTC
CASSQPGQATIGANVLTF
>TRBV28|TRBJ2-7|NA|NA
TGTGCCAGCAGTTTGGGGGGAAGTTCCTACGAGCAGTACTTC
CASSLGGSSYEQYF